This T cell receptor (beta chain) was identified during a study of blood T cell repertoires in COVID-19. Background on the study: Material from acute and convalescent COVID-19 was sourced from the United States, Italy and Spain.

V was trimmed by 6 bases and J by 10 bases, leaving 6 bases between them. This CDR3 has 9 residues. The germline V gene encodes CDR1 MNHNY and CDR2 SVGAGI (reference sequence). How the authors handled the data: Amplification from reference gene primers served as the basis for estimated nucleated cell counts. Assay: immunoSEQ multiplex PCR; the TCRdb copy retains only in-frame clones and omits some. The V and J calls and clone size come from that table; D and trimming were worked out from the DNA. Among more than 85,000 clones, around 81% were seen once, and the ten largest hold about 4.5%. This chain uses TRBV6-6 with TRBJ1-1; no definite D call. The specimen sequenced was peripheral blood. The TCR sequence derives from a human donor in a cohort sampled during active or convalescent COVID-19. The CDR3 is CASSPGAFF. CDR3 coding DNA: TGTGCCAGCAGCCCCGGAGCTTTCTTT.